The 20 T cell receptor beta chains given below trace back to one sample, sequenced in a study of T cell repertoires in cytomegalovirus infection. Each CDR3 protein gets one entry after TCRdb re-called the reads with MiXCR. The sample has hundreds of thousands of distinct CDR3 sequences, 15% to 20% seen once. Material: PBMCs. Source of these receptors: a human donor in good health (CMV status not recorded). Some clones in this sample may be carry-over from other donors' samples.

This clonotype was counted many times. The V and J genes are TRBV7-2 and TRBJ1-2; 8 positions agree with TRBD1. The CDR3 covers 16 residues. Germline trimming cut 7 bases from V and 0 bases from J; bases unmatched to any gene: 10. Germline values: CDR1 SGHTA, CDR2 FQGNSA. CDR3 DNA sequence: TGTGCCAGCACCGGGGGACAGGAGAAAGCTAACTATGGCTACACCTTC. Translation gives CASTGGQEKANYGYTF.

This sequence joins TRBV5-4 and TRBJ1-1; no clear D gene. The germline V gene encodes CDR1 SGHNT and CDR2 YYREEE (reference sequence). Trimming pared 4 bases from V and 1 base from J, leaving 29 bases between. The CDR3 runs 20 residues. The CDR3 here is CASSHRETRTFIPQNTEAFF. Written as DNA, the CDR3 is TGTGCCAGCAGCCACCGAGAAACCCGAACCTTTATTCCCCAGAACACTGAAGCTTTCTTT.

There are a few counts of this clonotype. The V call is TRBV7-9, the J call TRBJ2-5, with 9 positions matching TRBD2. Germline CDR1 SEHNR, CDR2 FQNEAQ (reference sequence). The junction had 3 bases not matched to a gene; V was cut back by 4 bases and J by 3 bases. The CDR3 is 14 residues long. The DNA for the CDR3 is TGTGCCAGCAGCTACGCTAGCGGGAAAGAGACCCAGTACTTC. It encodes CASSYASGKETQYF. Filled out from reference TRBV7-9 and TRBJ2-5, the complete variable domain reads DTGVSQNPRHKITKRGQNVTFRCDPISEHNRLYWYRQTLGQGPEFLTYFQNEAQLEKSRLLSDRFSAERPKGSFSTLEIQRTEQGDSAMYLCASSYASGKETQYFGPGTRLLVL.

The chain recombines TRBV20-1 with TRBJ2-7, with a weak D call TRBD2 (6 bases). Germline V gene lookup returns CDR1 DFQATT and CDR2 SNEGSKA (reference sequence). This CDR3 has 14 residues. V was pared by 2 bases and J by 3 bases, with 14 bases between. CDR3 bases: TGCAGTGCTAGAAAGCCGGGACTCCTCTACGAGCAGTACTTC. Its protein is CSARKPGLLYEQYF.

This clonotype was recorded many times. The V and J genes are TRBV7-8 and TRBJ2-5; TRBD2 is a possible D gene (6 bases). Germline V gives CDR1 SGHVS, CDR2 FQNEAQ. This CDR3 contains 17 residues. V lost 1 base to trimming and J lost 3 bases, with 18 bases between them. CDR3 region: CASSLGTTWGVKETQYF. The CDR3 DNA reads TGTGCCAGCAGCTTAGGGACCACATGGGGGGTTAAAGAGACCCAGTACTTC.

This clonotype was counted at least ten times. This chain uses TRBV7-8 with TRBJ2-7, with D possibly matching TRBD2 (6 bases). This CDR3 is 16 amino acids long. Germline values: CDR1 SGHVS, CDR2 FQNEAQ. Between the trimmed V and J ends, which lost 1 base and 7 bases, there was a span of 20 bases. The DNA for the CDR3 is TGTGCCAGCAGCTTAGGTGGAGGGACGGGGGTTCGGGAGCAGTACTTC. Translation gives CASSLGGGTGVREQYF. Together with reference TRBV7-8 and TRBJ2-7, the CDR3 gives the full variable domain: GAGVSQSPRYKVAKRGQDVALRCDPISGHVSLFWYQQALGQGPEFLTYFQNEAQLDKSGLPSDRFFAERPEGSVSTLKIQRTQQEDSAVYLCASSLGGGTGVREQYFGPGTRLTVT.

J is TRBJ1-2 and V is TRBV12-3 or TRBV12-4; D is uncertain. V dropped 3 bases and J dropped 7 bases, with 9 bases sitting between them. This CDR3 has 12 amino acids. CDR3 loop: CASSFTGIGYTF. CDR3 nucleotides: TGTGCCAGCAGTTTTACGGGGATTGGCTACACCTTC.

At least ten counts were recorded for this clonotype. J is TRBJ1-2 and V is TRBV5-4, with 10 bases that match TRBD1. The CDR3 loop spans 15 amino acids. V was pared by 4 bases and J by 4 bases, with 7 bases of the junction left unmatched. Germline assignment: CDR1 SGHNT and CDR2 YYREEE (reference sequence). The CDR3 DNA reads as TGTGCCAGCAGCCGACGGGACAGGGGTACCTATGGCTACACCTTC. Its protein product is CASSRRDRGTYGYTF.

This clonotype was counted ten times or more. The CDR3 sequence is CASSFESSGANVLTF. The CDR3, as DNA: TGTGCCAGCAGCTTCGAAAGCTCTGGGGCCAACGTCCTGACTTTC. J is TRBJ2-6 and V is TRBV7-2; no definite D call. This CDR3 has 15 amino acids. Germline V CDR1 and CDR2: SGHTA, FQGNSA. V was cut by 3 bases and J by 0 bases, with 6 bases left in between.

This clonotype was seen repeatedly, ten times or more. The rearrangement uses TRBV7-2 and TRBJ1-3; D is uncertain. Germline values: CDR1 SGHTA, CDR2 FQGNSA. Deletions cut 5 bases from V and 2 bases from J, with 13 bases between. The CDR3 loop spans 15 amino acids. The CDR3 DNA reads TGTGCCAGCAGCCCGACCTGGACGGCTGGAAACACCATATATTTT. As protein: CASSPTWTAGNTIYF.

This clonotype was seen repeatedly, ten times or more. This chain uses TRBV28 with TRBJ2-2; no clear D gene. The CDR3 runs 14 residues. CDR1 MDHEN and CDR2 SYDVKM come from the germline V gene. V was shortened by 4 bases and J by 2 bases, with 8 bases between the two germline ends. CDR3 DNA: TGTGCCAGCAGTTCTGGAACTAACACCGGGGAGCTGTTTTTT. Translation: CASSSGTNTGELFF.

This clonotype was seen at least ten times. The genes are TRBV7-8 and TRBJ2-5; D perhaps matches TRBD2 (5 bases). Germline V CDR1 and CDR2: SGHVS, FQNEAQ. Trimming took 1 base from V and 5 from J, leaving 11 bases between them. This CDR3 is built from 14 residues. The CDR3 loop is CASSLGTQRETQYF. The DNA for the CDR3 is TGTGCCAGCAGCTTAGGGACCCAGCGGGAGACCCAGTACTTC.

The CDR3 spells CASSFAGVVTEAFF. CDR3 DNA sequence: TGTGCCAGCAGCTTCGCAGGGGTTGTCACTGAAGCTTTCTTT. The rearrangement joins TRBV11-1 to TRBJ1-1; D is perhaps TRBD1 (6 bases). The V gene lost 3 bases and the J gene lost 4 bases, with 12 bases spanning the gap. The CDR3 sequence is 14 residues long. In germline, CDR1 is SGHAT, CDR2 FQDESV (reference sequence).

The chain employs TRBV4-2 and TRBJ1-2; the D is unclear. CDR1 is LGHNA, CDR2 YNFKEQ, per germline. V lost 1 base and J 7 bases, leaving 7 bases between the germline ends. The CDR3 is made up of 12 amino acids. CDR3 DNA: TGTGCCAGCAGCCAAGGCTTATCTGGCTACACCTTC. Its protein is CASSQGLSGYTF.

The chain uses TRBV5-1 and TRBJ2-7; the D is unclear. Germline V gene sequence: CDR1 SGHRS, CDR2 YFSETQ. Trimming shortened V by 1 base and J by 0 bases, and 8 bases separated the two germline ends. This CDR3 is built from 14 residues. The CDR3 protein is CASSLLSSSYEQYF. The DNA of the CDR3 is TGCGCCAGCAGCTTGCTTTCCAGCTCCTACGAGCAGTACTTC.

V is TRBV7-3 and J is TRBJ2-6, with 7 bases that match TRBD1. The CDR3 is 15 residues long. Trimming removed 4 bases from V and 4 bases from J; junction bases left unmatched: 4. The germline CDR1 and CDR2 sequences are SGHTA and FQGTGA. The CDR3 coding sequence is TGTGCCAGCAGCTCGACAGGGACCGGGGCCAACGTCCTGACTTTC. Protein: CASSSTGTGANVLTF.

The chain recombines TRBV7-6 with TRBJ2-1, with 12 bases matching TRBD2. The CDR3 extends over 17 amino acids. Germline trimming cut 6 bases from V and 8 bases from J; bases unmatched to any gene: 14. Germline V gene data show CDR1 as SGHVS and CDR2 as FNYEAQ. The CDR3 reads CASSPRPTSGGNDEQFF. CDR3 nucleotide sequence: TGTGCCAGCAGTCCCCGGCCGACTAGCGGGGGCAACGATGAGCAGTTCTTC.

The V and J genes are TRBV11-2 and TRBJ2-7; D may be TRBD2 (6 bases). CDR3 size: 21 residues. Trimming cost V 8 bases and J 0 bases, with 35 bases left between them. The V gene's germline CDR1 is SGHAT and CDR2 FQNNGV. CDR3 sequence: CASGGLLRNGDETRSSYEQYF. The CDR3 nucleotides are TGTGCCAGCGGGGGACTTCTTCGGAACGGGGACGAGACAAGGAGCTCCTACGAGCAGTACTTC.

This clonotype occurred many times. V gene TRBV7-9 combines with J gene TRBJ1-4; D uncertain. Per the germline V gene, CDR1 is SEHNR and CDR2 is FQNEAQ (reference sequence). Trimming removed 6 bases from V and 0 bases from J, with 14 bases in between. This CDR3 spans 16 amino acids. The DNA for the CDR3 is TGTGCCAGCAGTCTCCCTCTTAGTCCAACTAATGAAAAACTGTTTTTT. As protein: CASSLPLSPTNEKLFF.

The V and J genes are TRBV24-1 and TRBJ1-5; 7 bases fit TRBD1. This CDR3 region has 13 residues. Trimming at V came to 6 bases and at J to 6 bases, leaving 4 bases not matched to a gene. The germline V gene encodes CDR1 KGHDR and CDR2 SFDVKD. CDR3 sequence reads: CATSSGGGQPQHF. CDR3 bases: TGTGCCACCAGTTCAGGGGGAGGTCAGCCCCAGCATTTT.